A selection of T cell receptor beta chains follows, all from one sample in a study of blood T cell repertoires in COVID-19. Using immunoSEQ multiplex PCR, the repertoire was profiled, and TCRdb retains in-frame clones only, with some absent. This table has around 190,000 clones, around 85% appearing once. The sequenced sample consisted of peripheral blood. Source of these receptors: a woman between 50 and 59 years old with acute or convalescent COVID-19. The CDR3 runs from the conserved cysteine through the conserved F or W. A D gene is named only where the DNA matches it firmly. Clone size is stated in some rows and not others, as once, few, many or a class when expanded.

>.|few|TRBJ1-2|15|TRBV7-2
TGTGCCAGCAGCTTCGGGGGGGACCCAAACTATGGCTACACCTTC
CASSFGGDPNYGYTF
>.|.|TRBJ1-5|14|TRBV6-5
TGTGCCAGCATTGGCAGGGCTGGCAATCAGCCCCAGCATTTT
CASIGRAGNQPQHF
>TRBD2|.|TRBJ2-1|15|TRBV20-1
TGCAGTGCTAGTAAGGGCCGGCGGGAGGTGAGTGAGCAGTTCTTC
CSASKGRREVSEQFF
>.|.|TRBJ1-2|15|TRBV2
TGTGCCAGCAGTGAAGCGGGCAGGGGATCGGGAGGCTACACCTTC
CASSEAGRGSGGYTF
>.|.|TRBJ2-1|16|TRBV23-1
TGCGCCAGCAGTCAATCTATGAGGTATCCGTGGGATGAGCAGTTCTTC
CASSQSMRYPWDEQFF
>TRBD1|.|TRBJ2-1|15|TRBV2
TGTGCCAGCGGTAAACGCCGAGGGGGCGGGAATGAGCAGTTCTTC
CASGKRRGGGNEQFF
>.|.|TRBJ2-1|14|TRBV30
TGTGCCTGGAGGGGGGGGCCCTCCTACAATGAGCAGTTCTTC
CAWRGGPSYNEQFF
>.|.|TRBJ1-1|16|TRBV6-5
TGTGCCAGCAGTTACTCGCGCACAGCCCGGAACACTGAAGCTTTCTTT
CASSYSRTARNTEAFF
>.|.|TRBJ1-1|13|TRBV19
TGTGCCAGTGGTAAACAGGGTAACACTGAAGCTTTCTTT
CASGKQGNTEAFF
>TRBD2|.|TRBJ2-7|15|TRBV27
TGTGCCAGCCGCAAAGCGGCTAGCGGGAGCTACGAGCAGTACTTC
CASRKAASGSYEQYF
>.|.|TRBJ1-1|13|TRBV25-1
TGTGCCAGCAGTGGATCCGGGACAATTGAAGCTTTCTTT
CASSGSGTIEAFF
>TRBD1|.|TRBJ1-6|16|TRBV2
TGTGCCAGCAGTGAATTCGGGGGACAGGCTAATTCACCCCTCCACTTT
CASSEFGGQANSPLHF
>.|.|TRBJ2-2|17|TRBV9
TGTGCCAGCAGCGTAGCTGGCAGGGTCGCGAACACCGGGGAGCTGTTTTTT
CASSVAGRVANTGELFF
>TRBD1|few|TRBJ2-2|14|TRBV5-6
TGTGCCAGCAGCGCGAGGACAGGGATCGGGGAGCTGTTTTTT
CASSARTGIGELFF
>TRBD2|.|TRBJ2-1|15|TRBV2
TGTGCCAGCCGAGGACTAGCACGCCTCTACAATGAGCAGTTCTTC
CASRGLARLYNEQFF
>.|.|TRBJ2-2|15|TRBV11-2
TGTGCCAGCAGCTTAGTCCCAGGGGCCACCGGGGAGCTGTTTTTT
CASSLVPGATGELFF
>.|.|TRBJ2-1|16|TRBV7-2
TGTGCCAGCAGCTCCACAGCGGTTAGCTCCTACAATGAGCAGTTCTTC
CASSSTAVSSYNEQFF
>TRBD1|few|TRBJ1-5|15|TRBV27
TGTGCCAGCAGGTCGACAGGGGGAAGCAATCAGCCCCAGCATTTT
CASRSTGGSNQPQHF
>TRBD2|.|TRBJ2-5|15|TRBV7-2
TGTGCCAGCAGCATACGACTAGCGGGGGAGGGTAACCAGTACTTC
CASSIRLAGEGNQYF
>.|once|TRBJ1-1|13|TRBV4-3
TGCGCCAGCAGTCTGGGAGGAAAGACTGAAGCTTTCTTT
CASSLGGKTEAFF
>.|medium-sized|TRBJ1-3|10|TRBV10-1
TGCGCCAGCAGTTTCTATCCCATATATTTT
CASSFYPIYF
>.|.|TRBJ1-1|14|TRBV27
TGTGCCAGCAGTTTATCGAGAATGAACACTGAAGCTTTCTTT
CASSLSRMNTEAFF
>TRBD1|.|TRBJ1-2|14|TRBV11-2
TGTGCCAGCAGCTTAATACAGGGGTCCTATGGCTACACCTTC
CASSLIQGSYGYTF
>TRBD2|.|TRBJ2-2|18|TRBV7-2
TGTGCCAGCAGCTCCCCTAGCGGGAGGGCCGCAGTGTCCGGGGAGCTGTTTTTT
CASSSPSGRAAVSGELFF
>.|.|TRBJ2-7|13|TRBV13
TGTGCCAGCAGCCAGGGGACATTCTACGAGCAGTACTTC
CASSQGTFYEQYF
>TRBD1|.|TRBJ2-7|15|TRBV18
TGTGCCAGCTCACCTTACGGACAGGGGGACTACGAGCAGTACTTC
CASSPYGQGDYEQYF
>.|few|TRBJ2-2|17|TRBV28
TGTGCCAGCAGCCGGAGGGGGGGAGTTTGGGTCACCGGGGAGCTGTTTTTT
CASSRRGGVWVTGELFF
>.|.|TRBJ2-7|13|TRBV20-1
TGCAGTGCTGGTGGCGGGGCCTCCTACGAGCAGTACTTC
CSAGGGASYEQYF
>.|.|TRBJ2-5|14|TRBV19
TGTGCCAGTAGTATACGTGACAGGAAAGAGACCCAGTACTTC
CASSIRDRKETQYF
>.|.|TRBJ2-7|11|TRBV28
TGTGCCAGCAGCTATCTCTACGAGCAGTACTTC
CASSYLYEQYF
>.|.|TRBJ2-7|14|TRBV19
TGTGCCAGTAGTCCCGGGGGATCTAGGGGCGAGCAGTACTTC
CASSPGGSRGEQYF
>.|once|TRBJ1-1|12|TRBV6-5
TGTGCCAGCAGTCCAAAGAACACTGAAGCTTTCTTT
CASSPKNTEAFF
>TRBD1|.|TRBJ2-7|15|TRBV9
TGTGCCAGCAGCGAGAGGGACAGGGCCTCCTACGAGCAGTACTTC
CASSERDRASYEQYF
>.|few|TRBJ2-7|11|TRBV20-1
TGCAGTGCTAGCGGGAAGTACGAGCAGTACTTC
CSASGKYEQYF
>TRBD1|few|TRBJ2-7|14|TRBV19
TGTGCCAGTAGTAGACAGGGGCAGGTGGGGGAGCAGTACTTC
CASSRQGQVGEQYF
>TRBD1|.|TRBJ1-6|16|TRBV9
TGTGCCAGCAGCGTCACTGCCGGGACAGGGAGTTCACCCCTCCACTTT
CASSVTAGTGSSPLHF
>.|.|TRBJ1-1|12|TRBV7-2
TGTGCCAGCAGCTCTTACATGGGCCGAGCTTTCTTT
CASSSYMGRAFF
>TRBD2|.|TRBJ2-1|14|TRBV2
TGTGCCAGCAGTAGGCTAGCGGGGGGGCTTGAGCAGTTCTTC
CASSRLAGGLEQFF
>.|.|TRBJ1-1|13|TRBV4-3
TGCGCCAGCAGCCTCATCGGGGAGGCTGAAGCTTTCTTT
CASSLIGEAEAFF
>.|few|TRBJ2-7|15|TRBV5-1
TGCGCCAGCAGCTTGGAAGTCGGAGTCCCTACGGAGCAGTACTTC
CASSLEVGVPTEQYF
>.|.|TRBJ2-3|10|TRBV30
TGTGCCTGGGGCCCAGGTACGCAGTATTTT
CAWGPGTQYF
>.|few|TRBJ2-3|18|TRBV28
TGTGCCAGCAGTCCATCTCCGGGACTGGGAACTAGCACAGATACGCAGTATTTT
CASSPSPGLGTSTDTQYF
>.|.|TRBJ2-7|15|TRBV5-1
TGCGCCAGCAGCTTGGTAGCGGACGCAGCCTACGAGCAGTACTTC
CASSLVADAAYEQYF
>.|.|TRBJ2-2|15|TRBV19
TGTGCCAGTGGGAGTGCCCCTAGATACACCGGGGAGCTGTTTTTT
CASGSAPRYTGELFF
>TRBD1|.|TRBJ2-2|14|TRBV7-2
TGTGCCAGCAAGGGGGCCCAGAACACCGGGGAGCTGTTTTTT
CASKGAQNTGELFF
>TRBD1|few|TRBJ1-2|15|TRBV25-1
TGTGCCAGCCGATCCGCCGGGACAGGGGACTATGGCTACACCTTC
CASRSAGTGDYGYTF
>TRBD1|.|TRBJ1-2|10|TRBV29-1
TGCAGCGTCGACAGGGATGGCTACACCTTC
CSVDRDGYTF
>.|.|TRBJ2-5|13|TRBV7-2
TGTGCCAGCAGCTTTACAGGGATGGAGACCCAGTACTTC
CASSFTGMETQYF
>.|.|TRBJ1-2|14|TRBV28
TGTGCCAGCAGTTTGGGCGGGGTTGGCTATGGCTACACCTTC
CASSLGGVGYGYTF
>TRBD1|.|TRBJ1-5|19|TRBV4-1
TGCGCCAGCAGCCAAGATCCCCCCGACAGGGGCCGGTACAATCAGCCCCAGCATTTT
CASSQDPPDRGRYNQPQHF
>TRBD2|.|TRBJ2-7|14|TRBV6-5
TGTGCCAGCAGTTCGGTCCGACTAGCAGGACGGGTGTACTTC
CASSSVRLAGRVYF
>.|once|TRBJ1-1|15|TRBV15
TGTGCCACCAGCAGAGAGATGGGCCGGGGCACTGAAGCTTTCTTT
CATSREMGRGTEAFF